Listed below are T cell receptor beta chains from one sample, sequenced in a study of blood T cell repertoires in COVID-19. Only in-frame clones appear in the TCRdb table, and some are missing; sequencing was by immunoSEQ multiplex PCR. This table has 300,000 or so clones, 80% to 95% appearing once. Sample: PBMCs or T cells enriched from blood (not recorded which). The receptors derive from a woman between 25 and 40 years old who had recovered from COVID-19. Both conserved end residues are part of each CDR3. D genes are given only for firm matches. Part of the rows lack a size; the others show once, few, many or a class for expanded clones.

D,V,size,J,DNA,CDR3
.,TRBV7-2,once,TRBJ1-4,TGTGCCAGCAGCTTTAGCATAGCTAATGAAAAACTGTTTTTT,CASSFSIANEKLFF
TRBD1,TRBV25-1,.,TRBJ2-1,TGTGCCAGCAGTATGACAGGGGGTGGGGAGTTCTTC,CASSMTGGGEFF
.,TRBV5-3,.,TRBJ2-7,TGTGCCAGAAGCCCAACAGGACCATTCTACGAGCAGTACTTC,CARSPTGPFYEQYF
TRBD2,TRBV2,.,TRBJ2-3,TGTGCCAGCAGCGCCCTACTAGCGGGAGGGCAACGAAGCGATACGCAGTATTTT,CASSALLAGGQRSDTQYF
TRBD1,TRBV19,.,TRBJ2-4,TGTGCCAGTAGTTTGGGGACAGGGAGTGCGGACATTCAGTACTTC,CASSLGTGSADIQYF
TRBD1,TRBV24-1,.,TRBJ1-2,TGTGCCACCAGTGATTTCCACAGGGGTGGCTACACCTTC,CATSDFHRGGYTF
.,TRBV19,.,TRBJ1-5,TGTGCCAGTAGTATAGGGCACAGCCAATATCAGCCCCAGCATTTT,CASSIGHSQYQPQHF
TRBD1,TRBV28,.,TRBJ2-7,TGTGCCAGCAGTAGTTCGACCGGGACAGGGTTTTTC,CASSSSTGTGFF
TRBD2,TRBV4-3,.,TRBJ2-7,TGCGCCAGCAGCCAGGGGACTAGCGGGTTCTACGAGCAGTACTTC,CASSQGTSGFYEQYF
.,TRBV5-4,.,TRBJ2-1,TGTGCCAGCAGCTTGGTCCCGCTAGCAGAAGACAATGAGCAGTTCTTC,CASSLVPLAEDNEQFF
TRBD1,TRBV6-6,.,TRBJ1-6,TGTGCCAGCAGACAGGAGGACAGGGCCTATTCACCCCTCCACTTT,CASRQEDRAYSPLHF
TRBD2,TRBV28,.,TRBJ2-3,TGTGCCAGCAGTTTACGGGGGGGAGGACCTACGCAGTATTTT,CASSLRGGGPTQYF
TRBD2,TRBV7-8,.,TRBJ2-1,TGTGCCAGCAGCTCACATCTAGCGGAGACCCACAATGAGCAGTTCTTC,CASSSHLAETHNEQFF
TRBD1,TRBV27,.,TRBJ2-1,TGTGCCAGCAGTTTACGGACAGGGGGACTTTACAATGAGCAGTTCTTC,CASSLRTGGLYNEQFF
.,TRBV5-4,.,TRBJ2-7,TGTGCCAGCAGCTTGGGTACTTTAAGCTCCTACGAGCAGTACTTC,CASSLGTLSSYEQYF
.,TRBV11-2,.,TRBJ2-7,TGTGCCAGCAGCTTAGATCGGAGGGTCAACGAGCAGTACTTC,CASSLDRRVNEQYF
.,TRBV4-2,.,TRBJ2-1,TGTGCCAGCAGCCATCAACAGGGTAAGGAGCAGTTCTTC,CASSHQQGKEQFF
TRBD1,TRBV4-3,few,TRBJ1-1,TGCGCCAGCAGCCAAGATGCCACAGGGGCAAACACTGAAGCTTTCTTT,CASSQDATGANTEAFF
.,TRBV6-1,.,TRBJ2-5,TGTGCCAGCAGTGAAGGGCCAGGGTTCCAAGAGACCCAGTACTTC,CASSEGPGFQETQYF
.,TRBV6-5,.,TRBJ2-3,TGTGCCAGCAGTACGCTACTTAGCACAGATACGCAGTATTTT,CASSTLLSTDTQYF
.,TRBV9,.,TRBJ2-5,TGTGCCAGCAGCGTAGAGGCAGGGTTAAACCAAGAGACCCAGTACTTC,CASSVEAGLNQETQYF
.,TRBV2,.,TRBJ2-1,TGTGCCAGCAGTATCGGACTGCTAGAGCAGTTCTTC,CASSIGLLEQFF
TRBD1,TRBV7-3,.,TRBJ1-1,TGTGCCAGCAGCCAGGACAGGGCAGGAGAAGCTTTCTTT,CASSQDRAGEAFF
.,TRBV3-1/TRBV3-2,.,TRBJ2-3,TGTGCCAGCAGCCAAGCCGGACTTAACACAGATACGCAGTATTTT,CASSQAGLNTDTQYF
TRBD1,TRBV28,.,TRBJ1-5,TGTGCCAGCAGTTTCAGACAGGGGATCAACCAGCCCCAGCATTTT,CASSFRQGINQPQHF
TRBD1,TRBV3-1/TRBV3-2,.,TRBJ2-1,TGTGCCAGCAGCCGCCAGGCAGGGGGTTACAATGAGCAGTTCTTC,CASSRQAGGYNEQFF
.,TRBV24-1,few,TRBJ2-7,TGTGCCACCAGTGAGGTGGGGCTAAACGAGCAGTACTTC,CATSEVGLNEQYF
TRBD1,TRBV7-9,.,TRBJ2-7,TGTGCCAGCAGCTATCGCCGGGACAGCGTCTCCTACGAGCAGTACTTC,CASSYRRDSVSYEQYF
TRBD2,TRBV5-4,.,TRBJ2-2,TGTGCCAGCAGCTTGGTCCTAGCGGGAGGGTCCGGGGAGCTGTTTTTT,CASSLVLAGGSGELFF
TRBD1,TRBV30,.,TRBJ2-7,TGTGCCGGGACCGGGACAGGGGGCGAGCAGTACTTC,CAGTGTGGEQYF
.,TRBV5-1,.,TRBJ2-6,TGCGCCAGCAGCTTGGGGCTGGACAGGGCCAACGTCCTGACTTTC,CASSLGLDRANVLTF
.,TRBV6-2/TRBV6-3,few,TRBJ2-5,TGTGCCAGCAGTTCGGACATAGTTGAGACCCAGTACTTC,CASSSDIVETQYF
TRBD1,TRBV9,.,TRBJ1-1,TGTGCCAGCAGCGTAGAAGGGGGCCTTTACACTGAAGCTTTCTTT,CASSVEGGLYTEAFF
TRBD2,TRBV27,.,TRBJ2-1,TGTGCCAGCAGTTTCCGGCCGACTAGCGGGAAAGACTACAATGAGCAGTTCTTC,CASSFRPTSGKDYNEQFF
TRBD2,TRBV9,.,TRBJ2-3,TGTGCCAGCAGCTCCAGGACTAGCATAGATACGCAGTATTTT,CASSSRTSIDTQYF
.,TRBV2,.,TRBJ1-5,TGTGCCAGCGGGGGGGGCACGGATCAGCCCCAGCATTTT,CASGGGTDQPQHF
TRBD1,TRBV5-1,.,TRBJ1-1,TGCGCCAGCAGCCTTCGGGACAGCCAAATGAACACTGAAGCTTTCTTT,CASSLRDSQMNTEAFF
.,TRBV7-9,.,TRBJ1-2,TGTGCCAGCAGCGATAGTGTGGGGTATAGGGGTAACTATGGCTACACCTTC,CASSDSVGYRGNYGYTF
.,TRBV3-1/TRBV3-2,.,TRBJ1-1,TGTGCCAGCAGCCAAGATTGGGCAGGGAACACTGAAGCTTTCTTT,CASSQDWAGNTEAFF
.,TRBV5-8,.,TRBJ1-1,TGTGCCAGCAGCTTGGGGGGGGGCTTGAACACTGAAGCTTTCTTT,CASSLGGGLNTEAFF
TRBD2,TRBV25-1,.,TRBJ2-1,TGTGCCAGCAGTGAGCGACTAGCGGGAGTGGATGAGCAGTTCTTC,CASSERLAGVDEQFF
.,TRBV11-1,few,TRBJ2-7,TGTGCCAGCAGCCCTGGGGGCACTATCTACGAGCAGTACTTC,CASSPGGTIYEQYF
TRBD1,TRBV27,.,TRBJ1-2,TGTGCCAGCAGGACAGGGACCGGACTCTATGGCTACACCTTC,CASRTGTGLYGYTF
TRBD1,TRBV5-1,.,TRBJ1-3,TGCGCCAGCAGCTCGGGACAGGGCTCTGGAAACACCATATATTTT,CASSSGQGSGNTIYF
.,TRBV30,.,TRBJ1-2,TGTGCCTGGAGTGGACAGATCCTCTATGGCTACACCTTC,CAWSGQILYGYTF
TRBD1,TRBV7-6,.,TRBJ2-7,TGTGCCAGCAGCCCCGTGGGAACAGGGGGCACGTACGAGCAGTACTTC,CASSPVGTGGTYEQYF
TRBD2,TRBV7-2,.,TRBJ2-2,TGTGCCAGCAGCCCCCCGCCTAGCGGGGGCGGGGAGCTGTTTTTT,CASSPPPSGGGELFF
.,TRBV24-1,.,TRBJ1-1,TGTGCCACCAGTGGGACAGATCTAATGAACACTGAAGCTTTCTTT,CATSGTDLMNTEAFF
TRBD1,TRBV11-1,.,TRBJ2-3,TGTGCCAGCACCGCGACGGGACAGGGTCCAGATACGCAGTATTTT,CASTATGQGPDTQYF
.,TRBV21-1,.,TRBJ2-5,TGTGCCAGCAGCAAAGCGTATAATGGTAGCGGGAGGGCCCCAGAGACCCAGTACTTC,CASSKAYNGSGRAPETQYF
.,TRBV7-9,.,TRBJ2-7,TGTGCCAGCAGCTCCTTTCAGGGCACCCCCTACGAGCAGTACTTC,CASSSFQGTPYEQYF
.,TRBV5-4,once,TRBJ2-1,TGTGCCACTACCCTAGGGGGGGGAATTGAGTTAAGTGAGCAGTTCTTC,CATTLGGGIELSEQFF
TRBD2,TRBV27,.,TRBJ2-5,TGTGCCAGCAGCCCCGGGACTAGAATGAAAGAGACCCAGTACTTC,CASSPGTRMKETQYF
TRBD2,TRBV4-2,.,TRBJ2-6,TGTGCCAGCAGCCGACTTCTTAGCGGGAGGGGAGGTGGGGCCAACGTCCTGACTTTC,CASSRLLSGRGGGANVLTF
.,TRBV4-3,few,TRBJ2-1,TGCGCCAGCAGCCAAGATATAAACTACAATGAGCAGTTCTTC,CASSQDINYNEQFF
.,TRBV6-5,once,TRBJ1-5,TGTGCCAGCAGACTCAGGGTGGGGGGGAATCAGCCCCAGCATTTT,CASRLRVGGNQPQHF
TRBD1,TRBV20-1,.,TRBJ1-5,TGCAGTGCTAGTTTTTCAGGGGGCACGCAGCCCCAGCATTTT,CSASFSGGTQPQHF